Sequencing of this T cell receptor beta chain was carried out in a study of identical twins. Notes on the study in general: Low generation-probability sequences were in excess among twin-shared out-of-frame alpha sequences. Fewer insertions characterized abundant cord blood beta clonotypes, whereas memory repertoires showed none.

This clonotype has just a few counts. Antigen specificity is unknown. V was pared by 5 bases and J by 4 bases, with 17 bases between. This CDR3 is 15 amino acids long. The V gene's germline CDR1 is KGHSH and CDR2 LQKENI. TCRdb re-called the 5' RACE reads with MiXCR, one entry per CDR3 protein. The sample lists around 220,000 distinct CDR3 sequences, over 12% occurring once. Sequenced sample: memory (CD45RO+) T cells sorted from blood. The chain has TRBV18 and TRBJ1-2, with D perhaps TRBD1 (5 bases). The sequence came from a woman aged 18-29 years in good health. The CDR3 DNA is TGTGCCAGCTCAGCCCAAGGACACCTGTTCTATGGCTACACCTTC. Protein product: CASSAQGHLFYGYTF.